A selection of T cell receptor beta chains follows, all from one sample in a study of T cells in narcolepsy. Measured with immunoSEQ multiplex PCR; TCRdb has only the in-frame clones, and not every one. This sample yields about 18,000 clones, of which around 86% are seen a single time; about 0.7% belongs to the top ten. The sample consisted of memory (CD45RA-) CD4+ T cells from blood. The receptors come from a human donor in good health. CDR3s include the opening cysteine and the closing phenylalanine or tryptophan. D genes are given only for firm matches. A row's size may be missing; if present it is once, few, many or a size class.

CDR3	DNA	J	D	size	V
CASSLLWRVGNTIYF	TGTGCCAGCAGCTTACTTTGGCGGGTCGGAAACACCATATATTTT	TRBJ1-3	NA	NA	TRBV7-2
CASSYRGEAFF	TGTGCCAGCAGTTACCGGGGTGAAGCTTTCTTT	TRBJ1-1	NA	NA	TRBV6-1
CASSTTGEAFF	TGTGCCAGCAGTACGACAGGTGAAGCTTTCTTT	TRBJ1-1	NA	once	TRBV6-6
CAISTTKTSGSYEQYF	TGTGCCATCAGTACCACTAAAACTAGCGGGAGCTACGAGCAGTACTTC	TRBJ2-7	TRBD2	NA	TRBV10-3
CASSLVPPGLGNSPLHF	TGTGCCAGCAGCTTAGTTCCCCCAGGGCTTGGGAATTCACCCCTCCACTTT	TRBJ1-6	NA	NA	TRBV7-2
CASSDRPDYGYTF	TGTGCCAGCAGCGACAGGCCCGACTATGGCTACACCTTC	TRBJ1-2	NA	once	TRBV6-5
CASSSDRGNQPQHF	TGTGCCAGCAGTTCGGACAGGGGCAATCAGCCCCAGCATTTT	TRBJ1-5	TRBD1	NA	TRBV2
CASRRQGGGEQYF	TGTGCCAGCAGGCGACAGGGGGGCGGCGAGCAGTACTTC	TRBJ2-7	TRBD1	NA	TRBV6-5
CAIKLDTINTEAFF	TGTGCCATCAAACTTGACACAATCAACACTGAAGCTTTCTTT	TRBJ1-1	NA	NA	TRBV10-3
CASSLKSRLAITDTQYF	TGTGCCAGCAGTTTAAAATCCCGACTAGCGATCACAGATACGCAGTATTTT	TRBJ2-3	TRBD2	NA	TRBV27
CASSPQTRSYEQYF	TGTGCCAGCAGCCCACAAACCCGCTCCTACGAGCAGTACTTC	TRBJ2-7	NA	NA	TRBV5-4
CASERGATDTQYF	TGTGCCAGCGAGCGGGGGGCCACAGATACGCAGTATTTT	TRBJ2-3	TRBD2	NA	TRBV2
CASSRELAGARSSYNEQFF	TGTGCCAGCAGCCGCGAACTAGCGGGAGCGCGGAGCTCCTACAATGAGCAGTTCTTC	TRBJ2-1	TRBD2	NA	TRBV7-8
CASSLIQGRGVEAFF	TGTGCCAGCAGTTTAATACAGGGAAGGGGGGTTGAAGCTTTCTTT	TRBJ1-1	NA	few	TRBV11-2
CASTPGASGGPRSSYNEQFF	TGTGCCAGCACCCCAGGCGCTAGCGGGGGCCCCCGGAGCTCCTACAATGAGCAGTTCTTC	TRBJ2-1	TRBD2	NA	TRBV9